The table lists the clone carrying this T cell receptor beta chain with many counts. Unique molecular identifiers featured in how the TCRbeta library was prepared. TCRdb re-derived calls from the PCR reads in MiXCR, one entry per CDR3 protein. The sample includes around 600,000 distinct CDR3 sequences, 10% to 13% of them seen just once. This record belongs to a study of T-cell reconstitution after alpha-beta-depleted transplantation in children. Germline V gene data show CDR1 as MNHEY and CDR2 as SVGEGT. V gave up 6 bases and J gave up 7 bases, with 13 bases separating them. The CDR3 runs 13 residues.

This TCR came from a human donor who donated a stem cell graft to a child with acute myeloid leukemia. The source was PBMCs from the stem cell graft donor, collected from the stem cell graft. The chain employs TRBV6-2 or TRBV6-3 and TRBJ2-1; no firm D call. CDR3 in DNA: TGTGCCAGCAGCCGTAAACACCTTAATGAGCAGTTCTTC. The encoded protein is CASSRKHLNEQFF.